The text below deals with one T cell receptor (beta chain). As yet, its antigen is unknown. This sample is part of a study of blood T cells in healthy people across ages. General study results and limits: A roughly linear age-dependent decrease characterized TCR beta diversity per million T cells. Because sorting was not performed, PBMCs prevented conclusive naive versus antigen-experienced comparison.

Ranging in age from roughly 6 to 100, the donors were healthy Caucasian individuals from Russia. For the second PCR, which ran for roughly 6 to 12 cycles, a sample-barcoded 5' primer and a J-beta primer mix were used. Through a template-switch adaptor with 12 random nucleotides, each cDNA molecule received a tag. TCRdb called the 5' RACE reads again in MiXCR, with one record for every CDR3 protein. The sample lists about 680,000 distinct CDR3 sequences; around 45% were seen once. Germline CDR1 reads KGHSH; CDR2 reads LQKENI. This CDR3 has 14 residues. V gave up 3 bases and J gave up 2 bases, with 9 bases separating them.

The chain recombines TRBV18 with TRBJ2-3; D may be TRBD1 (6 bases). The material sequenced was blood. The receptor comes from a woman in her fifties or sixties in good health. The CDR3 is CASSPRQATDTQYF. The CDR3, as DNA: TGTGCCAGCTCACCTAGACAGGCCACAGATACGCAGTATTTT.